The TCR beta chain under discussion was sequenced for a study of T cell responses to AZD1222 COVID-19 vaccine. Study observations and caveats: Females made up more of the donors, who were largely white British, and clonal diversity may have come out too low.

Data came from immunoSEQ multiplex PCR; TCRdb stores just in-frame clones and leaves some out. The sample carries some 150,000 clones, 75% to 90% recorded once. CDR3 length equals 12 residues. V shed 7 bases and J shed 6 bases, with 9 bases lying between them. Note on this clone: The target antigen is unknown.

The sample was peripheral blood, taken after recovery from COVID-19. The clonotype was recovered from an adult who had recovered from COVID-19. The gene calls are TRBV12-3 or TRBV12-4 and TRBJ2-2; the D is unclear. The CDR3 region is CASTPNPGELFF. The CDR3 DNA reads as TGTGCCAGCACCCCAAACCCCGGGGAGCTGTTTTTT.